This T cell receptor beta chain is from a study of blood T cell repertoires in COVID-19. Study in general: The United States, Italy and Spain provided the acute and convalescent COVID-19 samples. T cells, B-cell-depleted T cells, or PBMCs supplied cDNA or gDNA.

Germline V gene sequence: CDR1 SGHVS, CDR2 FQNEAQ. The CDR3 contains 19 residues. V trimming: 5 bases; J trimming: 5 bases; junction bases outside the gene matches: 21. Original data processing: How many nucleated cells were present was estimated from reference gene primer amplification. Only in-frame clones appear in the TCRdb table, and some are missing; sequencing was by immunoSEQ multiplex PCR. V, J and clone size are those of that table, while D and trimming were read from the DNA. The sample yields more than 50,000 clones, around 80% seen once. The sequenced sample consisted of peripheral blood. This TCR was recovered from a human donor in a cohort sampled during active COVID-19. The J gene is TRBJ2-1, the V gene TRBV7-8, with 7 bases fitting TRBD2. CDR3 loop: CASSPSAPLRQRGNNEQFF. Here the CDR3 DNA reads TGTGCCAGCAGCCCGAGCGCCCCCCTGAGGCAGCGGGGAAACAATGAGCAGTTCTTC.